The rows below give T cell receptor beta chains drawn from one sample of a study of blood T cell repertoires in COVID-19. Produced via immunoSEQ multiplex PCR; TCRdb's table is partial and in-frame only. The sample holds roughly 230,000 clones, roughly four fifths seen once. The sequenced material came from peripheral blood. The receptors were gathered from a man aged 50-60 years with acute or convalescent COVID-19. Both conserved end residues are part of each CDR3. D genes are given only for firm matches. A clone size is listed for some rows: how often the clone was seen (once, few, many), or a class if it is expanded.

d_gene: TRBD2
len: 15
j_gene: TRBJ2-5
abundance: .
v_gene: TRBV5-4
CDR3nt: TGTGCCAGCAGCGGCGTAGCGGGGGGTAAAGAGACCCAGTACTTC
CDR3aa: CASSGVAGGKETQYF

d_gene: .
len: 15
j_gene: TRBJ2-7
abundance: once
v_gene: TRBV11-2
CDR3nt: TGTGCCAGCAGCTTATTTGCACAGTTAAGCTACGAGCAGTACTTC
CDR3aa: CASSLFAQLSYEQYF

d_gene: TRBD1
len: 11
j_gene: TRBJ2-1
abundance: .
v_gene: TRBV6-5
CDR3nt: TGTGCCAGCAGGGGACAGGGGTTTAAGTTCTTC
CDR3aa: CASRGQGFKFF

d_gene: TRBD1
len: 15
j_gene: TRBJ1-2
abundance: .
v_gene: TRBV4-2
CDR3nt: TGTGCCAGCAGCGCAGGCGACAGGGGAAGCTATGGCTACACCTTC
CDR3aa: CASSAGDRGSYGYTF

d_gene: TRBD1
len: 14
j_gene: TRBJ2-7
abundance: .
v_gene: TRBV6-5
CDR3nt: TGTGCCAGCAGTTACTTCGGACAGGGAAACGAGCAGTACTTC
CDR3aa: CASSYFGQGNEQYF

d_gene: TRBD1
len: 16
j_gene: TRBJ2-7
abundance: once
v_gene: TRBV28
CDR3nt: TGTGCCAGTAGTGTCCTCTCCGGGACAGGGGTTGGGGAGCAGTACTTC
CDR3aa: CASSVLSGTGVGEQYF

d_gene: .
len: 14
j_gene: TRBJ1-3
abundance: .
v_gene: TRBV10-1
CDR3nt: TGCGCCAGCAGTGACAGAATCTCTGGAAACACCATATATTTT
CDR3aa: CASSDRISGNTIYF

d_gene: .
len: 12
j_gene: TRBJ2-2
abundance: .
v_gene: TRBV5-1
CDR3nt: TGCGCCAGCACCTTCCCTCCCGGGGAGCTGTTTTTT
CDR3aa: CASTFPPGELFF

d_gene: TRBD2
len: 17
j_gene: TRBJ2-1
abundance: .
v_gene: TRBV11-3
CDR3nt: TGTGCCAGCAGCTTATCCTCCCGACTAGCGGCATACAATGAGCAGTTCTTC
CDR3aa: CASSLSSRLAAYNEQFF

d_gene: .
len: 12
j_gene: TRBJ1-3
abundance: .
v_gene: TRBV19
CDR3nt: TGTGCCAGTAGAGAACTAGGAAACACCATATATTTT
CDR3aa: CASRELGNTIYF

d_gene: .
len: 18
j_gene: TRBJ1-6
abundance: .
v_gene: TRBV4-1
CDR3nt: TGCGCCAGCAGCCAACGGTGGACATCAAGCTCCTATAATTCACCCCTCCACTTT
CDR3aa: CASSQRWTSSSYNSPLHF

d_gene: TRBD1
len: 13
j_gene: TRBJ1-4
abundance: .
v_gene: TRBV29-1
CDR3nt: TGCAGCGTGGGACAGGCAAACTCAGAAAAACTGTTTTTT
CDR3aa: CSVGQANSEKLFF

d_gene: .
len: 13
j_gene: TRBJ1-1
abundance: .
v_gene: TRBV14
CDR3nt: TGTGCCAGCAGCCAAGAGCGGATCACTGAAGCTTTCTTT
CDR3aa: CASSQERITEAFF

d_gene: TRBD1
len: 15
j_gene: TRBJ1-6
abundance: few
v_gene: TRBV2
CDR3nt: TGTGCCAGCAGTGTATCCGGGACAGGAGCTTCACCCCTCCACTTT
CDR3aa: CASSVSGTGASPLHF

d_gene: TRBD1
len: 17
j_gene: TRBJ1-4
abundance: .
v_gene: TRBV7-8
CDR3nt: TGTGCCAGCAGCTGGGGACAGTTAGTTGGAACTAATGAAAAACTGTTTTTT
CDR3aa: CASSWGQLVGTNEKLFF

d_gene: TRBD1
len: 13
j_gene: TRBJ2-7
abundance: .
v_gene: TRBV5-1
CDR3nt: TGCGCCAGCAGCTGGGGACAGGGTGACGAGCAGTACTTC
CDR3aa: CASSWGQGDEQYF

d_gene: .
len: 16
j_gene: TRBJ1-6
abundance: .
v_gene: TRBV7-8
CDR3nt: TGTGCCAGCAGCCTCATCGCACAGGGCGTCAATTCACCCCTCCACTTT
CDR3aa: CASSLIAQGVNSPLHF

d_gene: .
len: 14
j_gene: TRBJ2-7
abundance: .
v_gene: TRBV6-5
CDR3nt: TGTGCCACCGCTGGGCACCCCGACCTCGACGAGCAGTACTTC
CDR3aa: CATAGHPDLDEQYF

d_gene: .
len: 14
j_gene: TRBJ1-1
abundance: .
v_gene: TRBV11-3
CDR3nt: TGTGCCAGCAGCTCCTTTACAGGGTGGACTGAAGCTTTCTTT
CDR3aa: CASSSFTGWTEAFF

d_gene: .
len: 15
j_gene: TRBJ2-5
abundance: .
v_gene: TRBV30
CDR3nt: TGTGCCTGGAACACCAAGTCCAGGTCTCAAGAGACCCAGTACTTC
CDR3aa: CAWNTKSRSQETQYF

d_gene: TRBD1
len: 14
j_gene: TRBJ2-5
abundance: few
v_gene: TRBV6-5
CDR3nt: TGTGCCAGCAGTCTCACAGGGGGCCAAGAGACCCAGTACTTC
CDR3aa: CASSLTGGQETQYF

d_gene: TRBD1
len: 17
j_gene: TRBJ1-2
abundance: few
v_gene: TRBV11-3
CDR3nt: TGTGCCAGCAGCTTAGATGGCAGGGGGAGGTTCTTTTATGGCTACACCTTC
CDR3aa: CASSLDGRGRFFYGYTF

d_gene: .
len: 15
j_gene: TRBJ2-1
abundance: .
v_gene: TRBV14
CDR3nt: TGTGCCAGCAGCCAAGTTGCGGGCGCATACAATGAGCAGTTCTTC
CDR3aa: CASSQVAGAYNEQFF

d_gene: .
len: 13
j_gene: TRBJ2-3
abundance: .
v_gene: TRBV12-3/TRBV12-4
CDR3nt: TGTGCCAGCAGCCGCGAAGCTGGAGATACGCAGTATTTT
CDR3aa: CASSREAGDTQYF

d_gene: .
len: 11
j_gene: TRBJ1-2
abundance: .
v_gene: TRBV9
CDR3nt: TGTGCCAGCAGGTACGGGAACGGCTACACCTTC
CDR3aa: CASRYGNGYTF

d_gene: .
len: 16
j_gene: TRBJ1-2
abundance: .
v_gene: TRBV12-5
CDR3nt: TGTGCTAGTGGTTTGGTACCGGGGGGTCTGGACTATGGCTACACCTTC
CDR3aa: CASGLVPGGLDYGYTF

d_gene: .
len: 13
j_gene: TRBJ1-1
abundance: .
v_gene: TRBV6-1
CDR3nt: TGTGCCAGCAGTGAAACTCAGGGGACTGAAGCTTTCTTT
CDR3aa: CASSETQGTEAFF

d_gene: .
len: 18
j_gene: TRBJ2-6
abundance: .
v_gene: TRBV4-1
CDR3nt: TGCGCCAGCAGCCAAGAATGGGGGCAGTTCTCTGGGGCCAACGTCCTGACTTTC
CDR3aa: CASSQEWGQFSGANVLTF

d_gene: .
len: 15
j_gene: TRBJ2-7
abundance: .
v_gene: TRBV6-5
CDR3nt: TGTGCCAGCAGTTACTCACTAGGACCTTACGACGAGCAGTACTTC
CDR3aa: CASSYSLGPYDEQYF

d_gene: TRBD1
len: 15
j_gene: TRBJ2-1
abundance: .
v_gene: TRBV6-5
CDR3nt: TGTGCCAGCAGCGGACAGGCGAGCTCCTACAATGAGCAGTTCTTC
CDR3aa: CASSGQASSYNEQFF

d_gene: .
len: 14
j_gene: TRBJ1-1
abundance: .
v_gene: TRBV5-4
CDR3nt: TGTGCCAGCAGCCTGTGGCTTCAGAACACTGAAGCTTTCTTT
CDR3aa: CASSLWLQNTEAFF

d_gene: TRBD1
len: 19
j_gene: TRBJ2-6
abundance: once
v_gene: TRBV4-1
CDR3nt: TGCGCCAGCAGCCATTACACCGGGACAGGGCTGCCCGGGGCCAACGTCCTGACTTTC
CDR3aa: CASSHYTGTGLPGANVLTF

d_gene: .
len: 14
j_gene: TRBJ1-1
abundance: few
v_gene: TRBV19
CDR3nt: TGTGCCAGTAGTATTGCCGGACAGCACACTGAAGCTTTCTTT
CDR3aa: CASSIAGQHTEAFF

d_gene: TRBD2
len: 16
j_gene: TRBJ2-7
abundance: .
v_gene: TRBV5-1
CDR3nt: TGCGCCAGCAGCTTCGGGCAGGGGCGGACTAGCAACGAGCAGTACTTC
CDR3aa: CASSFGQGRTSNEQYF

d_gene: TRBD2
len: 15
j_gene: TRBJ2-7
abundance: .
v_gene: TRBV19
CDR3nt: TGTGCCAGTTCCCTAGCGGGCCAAGTCTCCTACGAGCAGTACTTC
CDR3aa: CASSLAGQVSYEQYF

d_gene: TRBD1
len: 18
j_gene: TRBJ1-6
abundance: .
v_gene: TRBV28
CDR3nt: TGTGCCAGCAGCCTCTTGGGCTTAGGGACAGGCGGTAATTCACCCCTCCACTTT
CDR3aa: CASSLLGLGTGGNSPLHF

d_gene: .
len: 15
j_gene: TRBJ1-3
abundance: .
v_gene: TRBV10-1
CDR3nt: TGCGCCAGCAGTGAGCATCGGGGGTCTGGAAACACCATATATTTT
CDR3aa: CASSEHRGSGNTIYF